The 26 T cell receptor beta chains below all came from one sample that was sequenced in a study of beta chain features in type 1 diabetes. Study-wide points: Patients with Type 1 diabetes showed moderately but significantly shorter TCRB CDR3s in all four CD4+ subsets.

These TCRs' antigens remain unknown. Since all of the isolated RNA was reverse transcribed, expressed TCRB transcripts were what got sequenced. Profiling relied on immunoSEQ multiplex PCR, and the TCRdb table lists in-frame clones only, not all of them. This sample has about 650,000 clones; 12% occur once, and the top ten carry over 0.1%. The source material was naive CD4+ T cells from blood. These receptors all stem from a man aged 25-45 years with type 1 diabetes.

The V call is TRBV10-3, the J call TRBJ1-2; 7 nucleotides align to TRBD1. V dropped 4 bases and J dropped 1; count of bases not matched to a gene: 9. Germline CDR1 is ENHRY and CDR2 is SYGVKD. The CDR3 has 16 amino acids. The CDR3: CAISARTGYGNYGYTF. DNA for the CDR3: TGTGCCATCAGTGCCCGGACAGGTTACGGTAACTATGGCTACACCTTC.

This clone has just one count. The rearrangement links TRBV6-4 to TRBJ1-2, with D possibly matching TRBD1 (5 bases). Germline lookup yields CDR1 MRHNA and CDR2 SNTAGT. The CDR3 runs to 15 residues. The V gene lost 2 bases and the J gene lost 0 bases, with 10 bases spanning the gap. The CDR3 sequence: CASSDRGDTNYGYTF. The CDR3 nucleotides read TGTGCCAGCAGTGACAGGGGCGATACTAACTATGGCTACACCTTC.

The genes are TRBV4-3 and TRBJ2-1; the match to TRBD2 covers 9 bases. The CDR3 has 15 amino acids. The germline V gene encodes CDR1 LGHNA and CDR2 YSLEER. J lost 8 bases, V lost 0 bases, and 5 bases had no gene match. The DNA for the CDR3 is TGCGCCAGCAGCCAAGATCAGCCTAGCGGGGATGAGCAGTTCTTC. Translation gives CASSQDQPSGDEQFF.

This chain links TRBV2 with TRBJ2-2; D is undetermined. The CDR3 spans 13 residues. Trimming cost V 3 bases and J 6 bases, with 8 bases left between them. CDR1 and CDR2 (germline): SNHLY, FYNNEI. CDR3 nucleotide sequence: TGTGCCAGCAGTGATCGTGGCGCCGGGGAGCTGTTTTTT. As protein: CASSDRGAGELFF.

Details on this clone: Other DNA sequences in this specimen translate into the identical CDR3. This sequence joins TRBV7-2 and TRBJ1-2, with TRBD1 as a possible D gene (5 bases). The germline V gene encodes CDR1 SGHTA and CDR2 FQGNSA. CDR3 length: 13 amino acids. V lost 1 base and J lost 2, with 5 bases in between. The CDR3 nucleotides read TGTGCCAGCAGCTTAGGACAGAACTATGGCTACACCTTC. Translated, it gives CASSLGQNYGYTF.

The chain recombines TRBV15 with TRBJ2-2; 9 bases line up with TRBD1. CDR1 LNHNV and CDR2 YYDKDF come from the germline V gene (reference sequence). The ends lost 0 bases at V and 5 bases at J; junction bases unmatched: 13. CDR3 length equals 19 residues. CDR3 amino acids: CATSRDLQGAPLGTGELFF. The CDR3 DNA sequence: TGTGCCACCAGCAGAGATTTACAGGGGGCCCCCTTAGGGACCGGGGAGCTGTTTTTT.

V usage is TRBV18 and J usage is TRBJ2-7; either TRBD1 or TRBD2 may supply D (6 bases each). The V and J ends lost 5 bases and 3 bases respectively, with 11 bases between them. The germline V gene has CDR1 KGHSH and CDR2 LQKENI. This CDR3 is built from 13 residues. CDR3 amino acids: CASSTEGGYEQYF. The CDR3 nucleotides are TGTGCCAGCTCAACCGAGGGGGGCTACGAGCAGTACTTC.

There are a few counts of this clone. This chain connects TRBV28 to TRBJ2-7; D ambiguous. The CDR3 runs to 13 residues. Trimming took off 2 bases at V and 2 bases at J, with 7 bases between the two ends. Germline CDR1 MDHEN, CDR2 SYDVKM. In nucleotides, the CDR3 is TGTGCCAGCAGTTTAGGCAGAACCTACGAGCAGTACTTC. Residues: CASSLGRTYEQYF.

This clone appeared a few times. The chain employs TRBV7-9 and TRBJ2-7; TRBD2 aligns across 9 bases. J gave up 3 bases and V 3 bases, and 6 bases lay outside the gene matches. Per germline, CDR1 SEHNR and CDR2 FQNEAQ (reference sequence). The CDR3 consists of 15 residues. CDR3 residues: CASSLGSGGYYEQYF. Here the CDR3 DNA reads TGTGCCAGCAGCTTGGGTAGCGGGGGCTACTACGAGCAGTACTTC.

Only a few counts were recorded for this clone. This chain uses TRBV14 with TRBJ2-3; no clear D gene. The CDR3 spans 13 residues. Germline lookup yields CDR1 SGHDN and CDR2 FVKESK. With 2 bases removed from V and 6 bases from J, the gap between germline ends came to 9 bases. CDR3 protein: CASSQNGPDTQYF. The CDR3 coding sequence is TGTGCCAGCAGCCAAAACGGTCCCGATACGCAGTATTTT. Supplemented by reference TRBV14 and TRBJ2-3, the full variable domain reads EAGVTQFPSHSVIEKGQTVTLRCDPISGHDNLYWYRRVMGKEIKFLLHFVKESKQDESGMPNNRFLAERTGGTYSTLKVQPAELEDSGVYFCASSQNGPDTQYFGPGTRLTVL.

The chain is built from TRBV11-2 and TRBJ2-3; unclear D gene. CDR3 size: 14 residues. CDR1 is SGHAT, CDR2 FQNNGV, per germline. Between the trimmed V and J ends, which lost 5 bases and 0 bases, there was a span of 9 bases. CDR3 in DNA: TGTGCCAGCAGCCGCCCCGGCAGCACAGATACGCAGTATTTT. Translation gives CASSRPGSTDTQYF.

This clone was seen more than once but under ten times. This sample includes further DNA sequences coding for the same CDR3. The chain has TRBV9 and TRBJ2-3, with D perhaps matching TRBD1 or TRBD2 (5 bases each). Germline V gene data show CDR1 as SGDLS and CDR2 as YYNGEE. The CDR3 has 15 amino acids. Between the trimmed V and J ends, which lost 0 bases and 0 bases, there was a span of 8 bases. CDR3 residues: CASSVGGGSTDTQYF. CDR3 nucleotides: TGTGCCAGCAGCGTAGGGGGCGGGAGCACAGATACGCAGTATTTT.

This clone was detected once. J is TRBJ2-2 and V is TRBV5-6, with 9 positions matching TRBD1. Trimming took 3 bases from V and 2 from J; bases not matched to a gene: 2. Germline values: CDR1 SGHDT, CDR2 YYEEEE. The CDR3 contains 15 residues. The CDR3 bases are TGTGCCAGCAGCTGGGGACAGGGCAACACCGGGGAGCTGTTTTTT. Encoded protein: CASSWGQGNTGELFF.

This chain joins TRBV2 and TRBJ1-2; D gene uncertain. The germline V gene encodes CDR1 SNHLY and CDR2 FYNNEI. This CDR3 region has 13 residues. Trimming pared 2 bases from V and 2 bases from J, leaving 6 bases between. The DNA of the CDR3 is TGTGCCAGCAGTGAAAGGCAGAACTATGGCTACACCTTC. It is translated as CASSERQNYGYTF.

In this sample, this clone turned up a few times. DNA for the CDR3: TGTGCCAGTAGTATACGGACAGGGAGAGAAGAGACCCAGTACTTC. Encoded protein: CASSIRTGREETQYF. The genes are TRBV19 and TRBJ2-5, with 8 bases aligning to TRBD1. The CDR3 runs to 15 residues. CDR1 is LNHDA and CDR2 is SQIVND in the germline V gene (reference sequence). V lost 2 bases to trimming and J lost 3 bases; unmatched junction nucleotides: 5.

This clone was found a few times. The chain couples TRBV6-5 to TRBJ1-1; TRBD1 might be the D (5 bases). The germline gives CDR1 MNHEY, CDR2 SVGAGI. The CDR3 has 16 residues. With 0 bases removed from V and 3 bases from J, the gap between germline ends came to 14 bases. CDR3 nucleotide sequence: TGTGCCAGCAGTTACTCCCCTCGACAGCAATACACTGAAGCTTTCTTT. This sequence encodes CASSYSPRQQYTEAFF.

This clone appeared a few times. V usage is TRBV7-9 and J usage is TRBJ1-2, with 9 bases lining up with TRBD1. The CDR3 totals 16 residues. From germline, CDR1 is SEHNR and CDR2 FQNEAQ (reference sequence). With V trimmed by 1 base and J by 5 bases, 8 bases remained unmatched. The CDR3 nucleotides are TGTGCCAGCAGCTTAGGTCCGGACAGGGGACTTTATGGCTACACCTTC. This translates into CASSLGPDRGLYGYTF.

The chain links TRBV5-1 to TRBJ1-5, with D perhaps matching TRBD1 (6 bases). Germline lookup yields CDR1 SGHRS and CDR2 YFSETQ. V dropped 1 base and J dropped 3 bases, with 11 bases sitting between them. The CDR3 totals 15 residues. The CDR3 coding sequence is TGCGCCAGCAGCTTGATGGGACATATCAATCAGCCCCAGCATTTT. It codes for CASSLMGHINQPQHF.

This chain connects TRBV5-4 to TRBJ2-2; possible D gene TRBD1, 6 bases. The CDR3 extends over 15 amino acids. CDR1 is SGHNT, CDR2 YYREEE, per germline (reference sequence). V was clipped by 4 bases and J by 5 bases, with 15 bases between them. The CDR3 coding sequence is TGTGCCAGCAGCCGGCCATGGCAGGGGACCGGGGAGCTGTTTTTT. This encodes CASSRPWQGTGELFF.

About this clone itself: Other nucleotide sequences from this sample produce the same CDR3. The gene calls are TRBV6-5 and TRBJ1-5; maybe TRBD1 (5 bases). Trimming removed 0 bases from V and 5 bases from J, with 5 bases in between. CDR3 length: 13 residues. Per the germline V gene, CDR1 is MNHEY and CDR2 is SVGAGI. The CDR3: CASSYSGDQPQHF. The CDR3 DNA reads TGTGCCAGCAGTTACTCAGGGGATCAGCCCCAGCATTTT.

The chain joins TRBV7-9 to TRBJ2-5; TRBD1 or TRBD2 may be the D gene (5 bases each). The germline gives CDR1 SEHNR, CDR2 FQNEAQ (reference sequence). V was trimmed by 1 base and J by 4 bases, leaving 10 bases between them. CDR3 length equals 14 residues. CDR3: CASSLVGVGETQYF. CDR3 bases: TGTGCCAGCAGCTTAGTGGGGGTAGGAGAGACCCAGTACTTC. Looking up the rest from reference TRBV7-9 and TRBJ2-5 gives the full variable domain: DTGVSQNPRHKITKRGQNVTFRCDPISEHNRLYWYRQTLGQGPEFLTYFQNEAQLEKSRLLSDRFSAERPKGSFSTLEIQRTEQGDSAMYLCASSLVGVGETQYFGPGTRLLVL.

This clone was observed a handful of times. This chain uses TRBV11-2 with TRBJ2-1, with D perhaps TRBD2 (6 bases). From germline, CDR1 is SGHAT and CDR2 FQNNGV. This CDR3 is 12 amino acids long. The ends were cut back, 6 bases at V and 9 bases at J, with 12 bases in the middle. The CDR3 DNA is TGTGCCAGCAGTTTGGGGGGAAGTGAGCAGTTCTTC. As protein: CASSLGGSEQFF.

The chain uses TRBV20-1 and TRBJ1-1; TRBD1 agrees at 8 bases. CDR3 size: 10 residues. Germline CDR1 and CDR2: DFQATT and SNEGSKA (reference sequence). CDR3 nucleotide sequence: TGCAGGGCCGACAGGGGTGAAGCTTTCTTT. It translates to CRADRGEAFF.

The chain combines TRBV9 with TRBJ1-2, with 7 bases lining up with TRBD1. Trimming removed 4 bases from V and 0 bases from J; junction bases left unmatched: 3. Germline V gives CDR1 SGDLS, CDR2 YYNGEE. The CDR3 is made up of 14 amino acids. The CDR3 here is CASSTQGTNYGYTF. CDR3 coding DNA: TGTGCCAGCAGCACACAGGGGACTAACTATGGCTACACCTTC.

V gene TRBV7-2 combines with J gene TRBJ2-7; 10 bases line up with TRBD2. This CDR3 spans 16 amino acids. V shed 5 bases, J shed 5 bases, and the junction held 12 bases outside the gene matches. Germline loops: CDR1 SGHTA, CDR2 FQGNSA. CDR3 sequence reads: CASSLPGLAAWDEQYF. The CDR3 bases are TGTGCCAGCAGCCTACCTGGACTAGCGGCTTGGGACGAGCAGTACTTC.

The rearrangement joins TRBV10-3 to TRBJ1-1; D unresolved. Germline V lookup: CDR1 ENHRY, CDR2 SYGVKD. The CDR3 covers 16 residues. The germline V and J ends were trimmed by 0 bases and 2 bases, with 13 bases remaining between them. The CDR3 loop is CAISESTLGRNTEAFF. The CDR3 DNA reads TGTGCCATCAGTGAGTCGACTCTTGGCAGAAACACTGAAGCTTTCTTT.